These 5 T cell receptor beta chains were sequenced from one sample in a study of cytomegalovirus exposure and HLA in healthy donors. The assay was immunoSEQ multiplex PCR, and TCRdb's table has in-frame clones only and misses some. The sample lists about 220,000 clones; 90% to 95% were seen once. Source material: PBMCs. All receptors come from a woman aged 18 to 35 in good health and CMV-seronegative.

This clone was found once. The genes are TRBV5-1 and TRBJ2-7; 7 bases match TRBD2. This CDR3 is built from 14 residues. CDR1 and CDR2 (germline): SGHRS, YFSETQ. Trimming cost V 5 bases and J 1 base; bases outside gene matches: 6. This CDR3 is CASRGGAGSYEQYF. In DNA, the CDR3 is TGCGCCAGCAGGGGAGGAGCGGGATCCTACGAGCAGTACTTC.

Concerning this clone: Distinct nucleotide sequences in the sample also encode this CDR3. The chain is built from TRBV27 and TRBJ1-5; D remains unclear. This CDR3 region has 14 residues. Germline lookup yields CDR1 MNHEY and CDR2 SMNVEV (reference sequence). Trimming stripped 1 base from V and 2 bases from J, with 6 bases between. The CDR3 sequence is CASSLLGGNQPQHF. CDR3 DNA: TGTGCCAGCAGTTTATTGGGCGGCAATCAGCCCCAGCATTTT.

This chain connects TRBV5-1 to TRBJ2-1; 15 bases align to TRBD2. CDR3 length equals 17 residues. Germline lookup yields CDR1 SGHRS and CDR2 YFSETQ. J was trimmed by 7 bases and V by 4 bases; bases with no gene match: 9. CDR3 protein: CASSHRTSGRAVNEQFF. CDR3 sequence (DNA): TGCGCCAGCAGCCACCGGACTAGCGGGAGGGCCGTGAATGAGCAGTTCTTC.

The chain employs TRBV11-2 and TRBJ2-2; the D gene is possibly TRBD2 (6 bases). V lost 6 bases, J lost 1 base, and 15 bases lay in between. The germline CDR1 and CDR2 sequences are SGHAT and FQNNGV. The CDR3 covers 16 residues. CDR3 sequence: CASRQTQAGNTGELFF. CDR3 in DNA: TGTGCCAGCAGACAAACCCAAGCGGGGAACACCGGGGAGCTGTTTTTT.

The chain has TRBV27 and TRBJ1-2; D is ambiguous. The CDR3 is made up of 12 amino acids. From germline, CDR1 is MNHEY and CDR2 SMNVEV (reference sequence). V was pared by 2 bases and J by 8 bases, with 9 bases between. As DNA, the CDR3 is TGTGCCAGCAGTTTAAGAATGCGAGGCTACACCTTC. Protein sequence: CASSLRMRGYTF.